This T cell receptor beta chain comes out of a study of blood T cell repertoires in COVID-19. Study overall: The origin of the acute and convalescent COVID-19 samples was the United States, Italy and Spain. Nucleic acid was either cDNA or gDNA, and it came from T cells, B-cell-depleted T cells, or PBMCs.

In the study's own analysis: Estimated nucleated cell counts came from reference gene primer amplification. TCRdb keeps only in-frame clones here, not all; method: immunoSEQ multiplex PCR. That table supplies the V and J calls and clone size; D and trimming were determined from the DNA. Here the sample spans 100,000 to 150,000 clones, about 80% being singletons. Germline CDR1 reads MDHEN; CDR2 reads SYDVKM. V lost 6 bases and J 8 bases, leaving 14 bases between the germline ends. The CDR3 is made up of 14 amino acids. The sequence came from a human donor in a cohort sampled during active COVID-19. Specimen: peripheral blood. V is TRBV28 and J is TRBJ1-6, with a tentative D call TRBD1 (5 bases). The CDR3 coding sequence is TGTGCCAGCAGGATTGGTGGCAGGGATTCACCCCTCCACTTT. This encodes CASRIGGRDSPLHF.